This T cell receptor (beta chain) was sequenced for a study of blood T cell repertoires in COVID-19. At the level of the study: Acute and convalescent COVID-19 specimens originated in the United States, Italy and Spain. Sources were T cells, B-cell-depleted T cells, or PBMCs; the material itself was cDNA or gDNA.

Clones were read by immunoSEQ multiplex PCR, and TCRdb kept only the in-frame ones, dropping some. This table holds about 190,000 clones, roughly 88% found once. Germline V gives CDR1 MNHEY, CDR2 SVGEGT. J gave up 6 bases and V 6 bases, and 11 bases lay outside the gene matches. This CDR3 comprises 15 residues. The specimen was peripheral blood. This sequence originates from a woman in her thirties or forties who had recovered from COVID-19. The chain couples TRBV6-2 or TRBV6-3 to TRBJ2-3, with 8 bases matching TRBD2. CDR3 nucleotides: TGTGCCAGCAGCCAACTAGCGGACCTCATGGATACGCAGTATTTT. Its translation is CASSQLADLMDTQYF.